This T cell receptor beta chain was captured by sequencing in a study of blood T cells in healthy people across ages (dated by TCRdb to the mid-2010s). Background for the entire study: Template switching captured roughly one uniquely barcoded TCR beta cDNA molecule per two T cells in model experiments. For two donors (one aged 18 to 30 and one aged 80 or older), the study analyzed two additional independent replicas of 1 million unique cDNA reads from the same blood draw. Donors were grouped into four age groups: young (average about 15 years), middle-aged (over 35), aged (62) and long-lived (approximately 78). Using deep sequencing normalized with unique cDNA molecular identifiers, the study measured how TCR beta repertoire diversity changes with age. Findings and caveats that apply to the study as a whole: The long-lived group showed more naive CD4+ T cells, fewer expanded clones and increased TCR diversity than the aged group, suggesting age selection. Because profiling used bulk unsorted PBMCs, naive and antigen-experienced compartments could not be compared conclusively. Estimates of total diversity based on one million sequenced T cells were considered lower bounds and underestimates. There was a strong correlation between observed TCR beta diversity and the percentage of naive T cells measured by flow cytometry. The CMV infection status of donors was not known, potentially confounding age-related changes in expanded clonotypes. Observed TCR beta diversity per million T cells fell roughly linearly with age, and a significant reduction was already apparent by age around 40.

The donors were roughly 38 Caucasian individuals from Russia, aged roughly 6 to 95 years, who were systemically healthy. Each donor gave ten milliliters of peripheral blood, collected into EDTA-treated Vacutainer tubes. Ficoll-Paque density-gradient centrifugation was used to isolate PBMCs, with at least 6 million obtained per sample. Total RNA was extracted from PBMCs with Trizol reagent, with at least 5.5 micrograms obtained per sample. Naive CD45RAhigh/CD27high T cell percentages were measured by flow cytometry on a PBMC aliquot from every donor. This clonotype has only a few counts. Its antigen is still unknown. Base qualities are not provided; no much larger clone lies one nucleotide away. The library was generated by 5' RACE. TCRdb records Illumina HiSeq 2500 as the sequencer. A second PCR of roughly 7 to 11 cycles was performed with a sample-barcoded 5' primer and a J-beta primer mix. A unique molecular identifier was introduced onto each TCR beta cDNA molecule by a template-switch 5' adaptor carrying 12 random nucleotides. At least 2.5 million CDR3-containing paired-end reads were obtained from each sample. The Mint cDNA synthesis kit, primed by a TRBC-specific oligonucleotide, was used to synthesize first-strand cDNA from all RNA. Following uracil-DNA glycosylase treatment, all cDNA underwent a first 18-cycle PCR with the universal primers M1SS and BC2_uni_R. Under the source paper's analysis protocol: Each sample was normalized by randomly selecting 1 million high-quality reads, each carrying a distinct molecular identifier. Reads with shared molecular identifiers were discarded instead of being binned into consensus sequences. MiTCR, with a Q25 quality threshold and the strictest error-elimination algorithm, was used for CDR3 identification, clonotype clustering and error correction. A nonparametric unseen species model with Euler transformation was used to estimate a lower bound on total TCR beta diversity. TCRdb reprocessed the public reads (quality trimming at Q25 with fastp, clone calling with MiXCR) and kept in-frame beta chains. Each CDR3 protein gets just one entry, which takes the most common genes and DNA from the rows behind it. Here the V and J calls rest on TCRdb's processing, not on the authors' analysis. This sample gives 750,000 to 950,000 distinct CDR3 sequences in total; about 27% of them show up just once. The ten largest account for around 9.6% of the sample.

Inclusive of the bounding cysteine and phenylalanine, the CDR3 is 15 residues long. The entry retains the CDR3 DNA only, 45 bases that are in frame from base 1. Germline trimming: 0 bases from V, 9 bases from J; junction bases outside gene matches: 8. Based on the germline V gene (reference sequence), the CDR1 and CDR2 sequences are DFQATT and SNEGSKA. This sample also appeared in a second study, on T cells of mothers and their children. The second publication reports: Donors were nine systemically healthy Caucasian individuals: three mothers and their six children. cDNA synthesis consumed the entire amount of extracted RNA, loaded at about 1.5 ug RNA in each 15 ul reaction. In the second PCR, the M1S primer introduced both the sample barcodes and 2-4 random nucleotides. Over 8 million TCR beta CDR3 reads came from each mother, compared with 3.3 million or so reads from each child. In both related and unrelated pairs, thymic selection shapes the output of TCR recombination in a similar way, with inherited differences having only a minor effect. Related mother-child pairs always showed normalized repertoire overlap that was slightly higher than in unrelated mother-child pairs, though the difference was never significant. Persistent microchimeric T cell clones were not detected, at a sensitivity of approximately 100 clones per million clonotypes. In the study, deep NGS was used to compare the TCR beta repertoires of mothers and children, and features distinguishing related mother-child pairs from unrelated individuals were sought. On average, the children were approximately 11 +/- 4 years old, while the mothers were approximately 41 +/- 4 years old. Libraries were sequenced on Illumina HiSeq 2000 with 100+100 nt paired-end reads after adapter ligation with NEBNext reagents. Mother and child libraries were prepared a month apart and sequenced in separate runs to prevent cross-contamination. Each donor had between roughly 450,000 and 2,300,000 distinct TCR beta clonotypes identified. Naive TCR beta clonotypes were estimated from low-frequency clonotypes matched to each donor's FACS-determined naive share, without sorting.

This TCR came from a woman between 40 and 50 years old in good health. The sequencing input was blood. The sequence joins TRBV20-1 to TRBJ2-1, with 10 bases in between that match TRBD2. The CDR3 corresponds to CSARDGSGGRSEQFF. The sequenced DNA is TGCAGTGCTAGAGATGGTAGCGGGGGGCGGAGTGAGCAGTTCTTC.